This T cell receptor beta chain was recorded in a study of blood T cell repertoires in COVID-19. Data came from immunoSEQ multiplex PCR; TCRdb stores just in-frame clones and leaves some out. This sample has approximately 110,000 clones, with 85% found just once. The CDR3 length is 13 residues. Germline V gene sequence: CDR1 MNHEY, CDR2 SMNVEV (reference sequence). Trimming removed 2 bases at V and 4 bases at J, with 8 bases between. This TCR came from a woman aged 80 or over with COVID-19, enrolled during active disease. The gene calls are TRBV27 and TRBJ1-2; D gene uncertain. The sequenced sample consisted of peripheral blood. CDR3 loop: CASSLKLVYGYTF. CDR3 nucleotide sequence: TGTGCCAGCAGTTTAAAGCTGGTCTATGGCTACACCTTC.